The clone carrying this TCR beta chain was seen a single time. This sample was included in a study of CD8 T cells in Susac syndrome. Reverse transcription of 0.5 to 1 ug RNA was performed with random hexamers. One entry per CDR3 protein results from TCRdb running MiXCR on the immunoSEQ multiplex PCR reads. Of roughly 200,000 distinct CDR3 sequences in the sample, about 91% were seen once. Negative isolation yielded CD8+ and CD4+ T cells; FACS enriched TEMRA cells. Sample: CD4+ T cells from PBMCs. This TCR derives from a human donor with Susac syndrome.

This CDR3 reads CASEGGNTGELFF. CDR3 nucleotide sequence: TGTGCCTCCGAAGGGGGCAACACCGGGGAGCTGTTTTTT. The rearrangement joins TRBV10-3 to TRBJ2-2; TRBD1 matches at 7 bases. The germline V gene has CDR1 ENHRY and CDR2 SYGVKD. The V segment lost 11 bases and the J segment 2 bases; nucleotides outside the gene matches: 5. There are 13 residues in the CDR3.